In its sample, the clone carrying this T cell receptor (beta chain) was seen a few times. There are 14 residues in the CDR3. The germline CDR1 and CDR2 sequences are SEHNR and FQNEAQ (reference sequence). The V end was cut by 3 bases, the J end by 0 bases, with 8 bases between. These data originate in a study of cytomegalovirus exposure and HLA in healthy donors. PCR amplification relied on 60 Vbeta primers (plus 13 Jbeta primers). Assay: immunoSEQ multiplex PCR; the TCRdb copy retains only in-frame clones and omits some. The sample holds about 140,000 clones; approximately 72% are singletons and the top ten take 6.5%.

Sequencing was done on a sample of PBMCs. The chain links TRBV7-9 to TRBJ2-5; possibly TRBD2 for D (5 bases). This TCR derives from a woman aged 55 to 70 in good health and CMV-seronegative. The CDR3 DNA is TGTGCCAGCAGCTTGAGGGCGTACCAAGAGACCCAGTACTTC. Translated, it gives CASSLRAYQETQYF.